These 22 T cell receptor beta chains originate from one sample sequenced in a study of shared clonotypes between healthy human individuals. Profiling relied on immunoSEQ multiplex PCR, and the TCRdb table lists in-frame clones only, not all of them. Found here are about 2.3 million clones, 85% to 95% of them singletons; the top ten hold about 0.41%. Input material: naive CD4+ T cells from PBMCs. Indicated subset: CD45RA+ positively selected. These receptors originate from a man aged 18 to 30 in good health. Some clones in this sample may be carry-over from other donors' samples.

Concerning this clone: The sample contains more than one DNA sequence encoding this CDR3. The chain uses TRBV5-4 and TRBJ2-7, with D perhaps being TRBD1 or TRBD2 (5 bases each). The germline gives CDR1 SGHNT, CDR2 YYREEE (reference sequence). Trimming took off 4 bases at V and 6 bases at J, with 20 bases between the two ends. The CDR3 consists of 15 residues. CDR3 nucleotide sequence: TGTGCCAGCAGCGAGGGTGGGGCGAAGTCTTTCGAGCAGTACTTC. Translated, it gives CASSEGGAKSFEQYF.

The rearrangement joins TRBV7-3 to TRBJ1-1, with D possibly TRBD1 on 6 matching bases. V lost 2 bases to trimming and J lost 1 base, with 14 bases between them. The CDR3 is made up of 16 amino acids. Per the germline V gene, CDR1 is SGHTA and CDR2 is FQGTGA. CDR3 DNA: TGTGCCAGCAGCTTATTGGGGGGCGCAGAGAACACTGAAGCTTTCTTT. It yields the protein CASSLLGGAENTEAFF.

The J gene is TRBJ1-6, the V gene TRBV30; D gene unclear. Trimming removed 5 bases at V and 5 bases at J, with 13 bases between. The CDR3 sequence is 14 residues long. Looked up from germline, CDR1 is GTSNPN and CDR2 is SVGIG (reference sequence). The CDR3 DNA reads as TGTGCCTGGTTAGGAGGGAACCATAATTCACCCCTCCACTTT. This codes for CAWLGGNHNSPLHF.

The CDR3 DNA reads TGTGCCAGCACAGCTAGCGGGAGGAGCGAGCAGTACTTC. Translated: CASTASGRSEQYF. V and J are TRBV7-9 and TRBJ2-5; the match to TRBD2 covers 11 bases. Judging by the DNA end, TRBJ2-7 fits better; the J call may be wrong. The CDR3 consists of 13 residues. Germline V gene lookup returns CDR1 SEHNR and CDR2 FQNEAQ (reference sequence).

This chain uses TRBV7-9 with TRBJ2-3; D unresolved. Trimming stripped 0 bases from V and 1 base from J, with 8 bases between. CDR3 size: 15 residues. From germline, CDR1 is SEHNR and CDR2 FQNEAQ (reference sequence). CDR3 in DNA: TGTGCCAGCAGCTTAGCTTTGGTGGGCACAGATACGCAGTATTTT. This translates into CASSLALVGTDTQYF. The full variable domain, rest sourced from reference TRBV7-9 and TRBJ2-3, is DTGVSQNPRHKITKRGQNVTFRCDPISEHNRLYWYRQTLGQGPEFLTYFQNEAQLEKSRLLSDRFSAERPKGSFSTLEIQRTEQGDSAMYLCASSLALVGTDTQYFGPGTRLTVL.

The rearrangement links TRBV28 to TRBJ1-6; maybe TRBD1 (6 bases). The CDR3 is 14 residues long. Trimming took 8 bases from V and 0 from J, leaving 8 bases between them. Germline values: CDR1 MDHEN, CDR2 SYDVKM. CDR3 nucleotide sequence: TGTGCCAGCGAAGGGGGCTCCTATAATTCACCCCTCCACTTT. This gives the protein CASEGGSYNSPLHF. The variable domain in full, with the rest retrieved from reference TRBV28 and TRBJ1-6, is DVKVTQSSRYLVKRTGEKVFLECVQDMDHENMFWYRQDPGLGLRLIYFSYDVKMKEKGDIPEGYSVSREKKERFSLILESASTNQTSMYLCASEGGSYNSPLHFGNGTRLTVT.

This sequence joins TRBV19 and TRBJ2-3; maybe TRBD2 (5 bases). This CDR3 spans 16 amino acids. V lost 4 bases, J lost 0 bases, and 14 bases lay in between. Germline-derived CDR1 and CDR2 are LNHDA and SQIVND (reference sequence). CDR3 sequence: CASSTLARMSTDTQYF. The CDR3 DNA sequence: TGTGCCAGTAGTACCTTAGCGCGGATGAGCACAGATACGCAGTATTTT.

The CDR3 reads CASSVASGPRDEQFF. CDR3 coding DNA: TGTGCCAGCAGCGTAGCTAGCGGCCCGAGAGATGAGCAGTTCTTC. The chain carries TRBV9 and TRBJ2-1; TRBD2 aligns across 7 bases. The junction had 8 bases not matched to a gene; V was cut back by 0 bases and J by 8 bases. The CDR3 spans 15 residues. Germline assignment: CDR1 SGDLS and CDR2 YYNGEE.

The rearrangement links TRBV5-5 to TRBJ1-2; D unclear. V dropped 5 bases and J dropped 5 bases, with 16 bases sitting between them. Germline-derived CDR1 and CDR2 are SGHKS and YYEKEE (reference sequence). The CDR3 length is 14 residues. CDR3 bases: TGTGCCAGCAGATCAGACCAGGTTTTTTATGGCTACACCTTC. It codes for CASRSDQVFYGYTF.

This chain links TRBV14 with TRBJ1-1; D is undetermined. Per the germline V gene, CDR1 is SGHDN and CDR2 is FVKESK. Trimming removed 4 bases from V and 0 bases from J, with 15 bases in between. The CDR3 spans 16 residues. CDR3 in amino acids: CASSRFGQTVNTEAFF. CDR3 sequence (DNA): TGTGCCAGCAGCCGCTTTGGTCAGACTGTGAACACTGAAGCTTTCTTT. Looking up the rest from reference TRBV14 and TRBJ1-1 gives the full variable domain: EAGVTQFPSHSVIEKGQTVTLRCDPISGHDNLYWYRRVMGKEIKFLLHFVKESKQDESGMPNNRFLAERTGGTYSTLKVQPAELEDSGVYFCASSRFGQTVNTEAFFGQGTRLTVV.

CDR3 nucleotide sequence: TGTGCCAGCAGCGTAGTAATGTCGGGACAGGAACGCTCTGGGGCCAACGTCCTGACTTTC. Translated: CASSVVMSGQERSGANVLTF. The V gene is TRBV9, the J gene TRBJ2-6, with 8 bases lining up with TRBD1. Germline CDR1 reads SGDLS; CDR2 reads YYNGEE. J lost 0 bases, V lost 0 bases, and 11 bases had no gene match. The CDR3 spans 20 residues. The full variable domain, rest sourced from reference TRBV9 and TRBJ2-6, is DSGVTQTPKHLITATGQRVTLRCSPRSGDLSVYWYQQSLDQGLQFLIQYYNGEERAKGNILERFSAQQFPDLHSELNLSSLELGDSALYFCASSVVMSGQERSGANVLTFGAGSRLTVL.

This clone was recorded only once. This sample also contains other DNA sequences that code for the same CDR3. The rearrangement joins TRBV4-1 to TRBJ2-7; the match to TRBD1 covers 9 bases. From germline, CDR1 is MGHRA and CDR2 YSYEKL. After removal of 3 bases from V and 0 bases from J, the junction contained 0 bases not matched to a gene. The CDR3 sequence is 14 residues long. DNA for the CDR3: TGCGCCAGCAGCCAGGGACAGGGCTCCTACGAGCAGTACTTC. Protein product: CASSQGQGSYEQYF.

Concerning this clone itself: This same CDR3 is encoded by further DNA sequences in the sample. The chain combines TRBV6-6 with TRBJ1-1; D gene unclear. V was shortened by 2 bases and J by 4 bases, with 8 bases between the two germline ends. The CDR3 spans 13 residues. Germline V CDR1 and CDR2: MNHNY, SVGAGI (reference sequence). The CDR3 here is CASSYGPGTEAFF. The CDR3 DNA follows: TGTGCCAGCAGTTACGGCCCGGGCACTGAAGCTTTCTTT.

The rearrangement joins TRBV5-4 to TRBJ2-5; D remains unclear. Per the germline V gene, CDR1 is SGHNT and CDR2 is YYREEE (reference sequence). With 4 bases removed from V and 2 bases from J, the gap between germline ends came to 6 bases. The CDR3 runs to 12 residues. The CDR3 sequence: CASSTIQETQYF. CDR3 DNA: TGTGCCAGCAGCACGATTCAAGAGACCCAGTACTTC.

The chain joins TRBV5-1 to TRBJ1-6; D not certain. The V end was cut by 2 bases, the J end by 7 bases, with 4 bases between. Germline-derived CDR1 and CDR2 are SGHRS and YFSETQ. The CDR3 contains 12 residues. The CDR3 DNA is TGCGCCAGCAGCTTAGACAATTCACCCCTCCACTTT. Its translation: CASSLDNSPLHF.

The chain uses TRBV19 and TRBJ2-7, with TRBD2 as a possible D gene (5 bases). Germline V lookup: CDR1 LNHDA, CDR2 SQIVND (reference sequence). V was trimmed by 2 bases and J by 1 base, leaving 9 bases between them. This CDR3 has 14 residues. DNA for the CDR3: TGTGCCAGTAGTATAAAGGGCGGGTCCTACGAGCAGTACTTC. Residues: CASSIKGGSYEQYF.

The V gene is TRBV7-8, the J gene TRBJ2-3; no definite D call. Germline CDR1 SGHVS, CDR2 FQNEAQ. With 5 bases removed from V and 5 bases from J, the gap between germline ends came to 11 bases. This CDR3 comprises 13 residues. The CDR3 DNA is TGTGCCAGCAGCAGACCGTACGGAGATACGCAGTATTTT. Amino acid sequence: CASSRPYGDTQYF.

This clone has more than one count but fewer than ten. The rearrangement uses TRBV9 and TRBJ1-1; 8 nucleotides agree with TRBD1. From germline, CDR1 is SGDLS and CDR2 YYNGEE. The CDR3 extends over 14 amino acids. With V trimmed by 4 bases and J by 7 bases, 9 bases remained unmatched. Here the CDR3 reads CASSRGQGSNEAFF. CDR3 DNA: TGTGCCAGCAGCAGAGGACAGGGCAGTAATGAAGCTTTCTTT.

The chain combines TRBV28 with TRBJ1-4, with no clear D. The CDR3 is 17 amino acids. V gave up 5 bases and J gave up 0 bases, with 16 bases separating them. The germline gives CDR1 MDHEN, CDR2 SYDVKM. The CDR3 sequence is CASSAPGSPATNEKLFF. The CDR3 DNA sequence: TGTGCCAGCAGTGCCCCGGGGTCCCCTGCAACTAATGAAAAACTGTTTTTT.

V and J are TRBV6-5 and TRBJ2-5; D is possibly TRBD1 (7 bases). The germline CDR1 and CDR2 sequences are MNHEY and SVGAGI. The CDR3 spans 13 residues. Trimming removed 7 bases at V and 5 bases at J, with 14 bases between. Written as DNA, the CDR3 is TGTGCCAGCACTTTGGCAGGGGGGGAGACCCAGTACTTC. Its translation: CASTLAGGETQYF.

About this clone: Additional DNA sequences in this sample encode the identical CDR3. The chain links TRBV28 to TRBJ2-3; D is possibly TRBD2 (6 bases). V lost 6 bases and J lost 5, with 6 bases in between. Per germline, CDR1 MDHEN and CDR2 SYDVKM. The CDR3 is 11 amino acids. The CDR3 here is CASSGGDTQYF. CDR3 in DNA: TGTGCCAGCAGCGGGGGAGATACGCAGTATTTT. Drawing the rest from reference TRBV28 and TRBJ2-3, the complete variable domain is DVKVTQSSRYLVKRTGEKVFLECVQDMDHENMFWYRQDPGLGLRLIYFSYDVKMKEKGDIPEGYSVSREKKERFSLILESASTNQTSMYLCASSGGDTQYFGPGTRLTVL.

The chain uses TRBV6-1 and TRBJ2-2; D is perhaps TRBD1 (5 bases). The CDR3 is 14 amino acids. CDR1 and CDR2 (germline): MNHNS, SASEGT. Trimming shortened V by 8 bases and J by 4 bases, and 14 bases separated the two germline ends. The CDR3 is CASEPQGVTGELFF. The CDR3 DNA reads TGTGCCAGCGAACCTCAGGGTGTCACCGGGGAGCTGTTTTTT.